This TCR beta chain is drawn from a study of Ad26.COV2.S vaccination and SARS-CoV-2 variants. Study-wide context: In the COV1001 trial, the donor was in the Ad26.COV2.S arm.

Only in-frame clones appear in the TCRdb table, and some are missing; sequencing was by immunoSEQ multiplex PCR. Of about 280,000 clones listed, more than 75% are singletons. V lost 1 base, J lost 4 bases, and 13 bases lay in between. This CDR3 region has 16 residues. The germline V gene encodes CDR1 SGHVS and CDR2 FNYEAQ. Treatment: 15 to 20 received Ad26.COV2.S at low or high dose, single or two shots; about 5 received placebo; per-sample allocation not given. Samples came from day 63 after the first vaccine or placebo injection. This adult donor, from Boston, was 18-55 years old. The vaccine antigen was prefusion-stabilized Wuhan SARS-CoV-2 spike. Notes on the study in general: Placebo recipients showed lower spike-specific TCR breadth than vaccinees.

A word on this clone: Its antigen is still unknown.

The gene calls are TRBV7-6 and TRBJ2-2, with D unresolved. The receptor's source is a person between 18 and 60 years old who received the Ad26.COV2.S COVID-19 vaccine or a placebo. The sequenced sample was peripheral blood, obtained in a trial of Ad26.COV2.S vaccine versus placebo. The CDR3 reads CASSLEVTVSTGELFF. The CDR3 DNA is TGTGCCAGCAGCTTAGAAGTAACAGTAAGCACCGGGGAGCTGTTTTTT.